The T cell receptor beta chain described here comes from a study of blood T cell repertoires in COVID-19. Clones were sequenced by immunoSEQ multiplex PCR, and TCRdb holds only the in-frame ones, with some missing. The sample has about 150,000 clones; approximately 87% are singletons. V shed 7 bases and J 2 bases; nucleotides not matched to a gene: 6. This CDR3 region has 14 residues. Germline V lookup: CDR1 ENHRY, CDR2 SYGVKD. Sequencing was carried out using peripheral blood. The clonotype comes from a man older than 75 with acute or convalescent COVID-19. V gene TRBV10-3 combines with J gene TRBJ2-3; 7 positions agree with TRBD2. The CDR3 sequence: CAINRRGVTDTQYF. DNA of the CDR3: TGTGCCATCAATAGACGGGGGGTCACAGATACGCAGTATTTT.